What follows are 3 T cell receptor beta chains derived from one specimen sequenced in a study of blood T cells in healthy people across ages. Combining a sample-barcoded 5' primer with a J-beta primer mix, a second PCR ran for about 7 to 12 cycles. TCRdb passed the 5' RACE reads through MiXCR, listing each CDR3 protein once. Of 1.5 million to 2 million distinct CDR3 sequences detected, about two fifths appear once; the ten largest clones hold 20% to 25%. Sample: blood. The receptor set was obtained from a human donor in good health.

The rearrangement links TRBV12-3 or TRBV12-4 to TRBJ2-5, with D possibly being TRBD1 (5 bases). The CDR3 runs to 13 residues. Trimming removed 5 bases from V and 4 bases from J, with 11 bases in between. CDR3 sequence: CASSLTERETQYF. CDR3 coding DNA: TGTGCCAGCAGTCTGACAGAGCGAGAGACCCAGTACTTC.

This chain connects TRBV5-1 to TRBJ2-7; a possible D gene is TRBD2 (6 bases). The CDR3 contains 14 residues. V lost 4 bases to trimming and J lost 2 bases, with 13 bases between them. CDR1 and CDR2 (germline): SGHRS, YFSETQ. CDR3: CASSGGNPPYEQYF. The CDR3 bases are TGCGCCAGCAGCGGGGGGAACCCGCCCTACGAGCAGTACTTC.

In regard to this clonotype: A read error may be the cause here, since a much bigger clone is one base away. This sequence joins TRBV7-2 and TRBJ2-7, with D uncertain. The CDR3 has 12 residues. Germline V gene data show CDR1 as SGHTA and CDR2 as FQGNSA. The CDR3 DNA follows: TGTGCCGGCAGCCCCTTCCCCTACGAGCAGTACTTC. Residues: CAGSPFPYEQYF.